What follows are 29 T cell receptor beta chains derived from one specimen sequenced in a study of blood T cell repertoires in COVID-19. Measured with immunoSEQ multiplex PCR; TCRdb has only the in-frame clones, and not every one. The sample holds under 200,000 clones; about 83% are singletons and the top ten take 5% to 7%. Material for sequencing was PBMCs or T cells enriched from blood (not recorded which). The origin of the receptors is a man in his forties or fifties with acute COVID-19.

This chain connects TRBV6-2 or TRBV6-3 to TRBJ2-7; 7 bases are shared with TRBD1. With 6 bases clipped from V and 3 bases from J, the junction kept 5 bases outside the gene matches. The CDR3 runs 13 residues. Germline-derived CDR1 and CDR2 are MNHEY and SVGEGT. The CDR3 DNA follows: TGTGCCAGCAGCCCGGGACAGCACTACGAGCAGTACTTC. Translated: CASSPGQHYEQYF.

The chain recombines TRBV6-6 with TRBJ1-6, with 12 bases matching TRBD1. The CDR3 runs to 16 residues. V was pared by 1 base and J by 8 bases, with 3 bases of the junction left unmatched. Germline V gene data show CDR1 as MNHNY and CDR2 as SVGAGI (reference sequence). The DNA of the CDR3 is TGTGCCAGCAGTTACTGGGGACAGGGGGCTGATTCACCCCTCCACTTT. Encoded protein: CASSYWGQGADSPLHF.

The gene calls are TRBV5-1 and TRBJ2-1; TRBD1 agrees at 7 bases. CDR1 is SGHRS, CDR2 YFSETQ, per germline. The CDR3 is 17 amino acids. Germline trimming cut 4 bases from V and 3 bases from J; bases unmatched to any gene: 13. CDR3 DNA: TGCGCCAGCAGCCCATCTTACGGGACAGTCTACTACAATGAGCAGTTCTTC. It specifies CASSPSYGTVYYNEQFF.

The rearrangement uses TRBV9 and TRBJ2-1; D may be TRBD2 (6 bases). From germline, CDR1 is SGDLS and CDR2 YYNGEE. The CDR3 runs to 14 residues. V gave up 0 bases and J gave up 9 bases, with 13 bases separating them. Written as DNA, the CDR3 is TGTGCCAGCAGCGTAGACGGGGCCGGGGGTGAGCAGTTCTTC. Amino acids: CASSVDGAGGEQFF.

The chain uses TRBV7-9 and TRBJ1-2, with TRBD1 matching over 7 bases. Per germline, CDR1 SEHNR and CDR2 FQNEAQ (reference sequence). Trimming removed 6 bases from V and 7 bases from J; junction bases left unmatched: 2. This CDR3 is 11 amino acids long. Here the CDR3 reads CASRTGFGYTF. CDR3 sequence (DNA): TGTGCCAGCAGGACAGGGTTTGGCTACACCTTC.

The chain carries TRBV10-1 and TRBJ1-2; a weak D match, TRBD1 (5 bases). The ends were cut back, 0 bases at V and 6 bases at J, with 14 bases in the middle. CDR1 and CDR2 from the germline V gene are WNHNN and SYGVQD (reference sequence). This CDR3 region has 15 residues. The CDR3 DNA sequence: TGCGCCAGCAGTGAGTCAAGACAGAACACTCATGGCTACACCTTC. Protein product: CASSESRQNTHGYTF.

This chain connects TRBV7-9 to TRBJ2-5, with 9 bases that match TRBD1. CDR3 length: 16 residues. Germline V lookup: CDR1 SEHNR, CDR2 FQNEAQ (reference sequence). The V segment lost 2 bases and the J segment 4 bases; nucleotides outside the gene matches: 8. The CDR3 is CASSLNYDRGRETQYF. In DNA form, the CDR3 reads TGTGCCAGCAGCTTAAATTACGACAGGGGGAGAGAGACCCAGTACTTC.

The chain employs TRBV27 and TRBJ1-2, with D perhaps matching TRBD1 (6 bases). V dropped 5 bases and J dropped 7 bases, with 14 bases sitting between them. Looked up from germline, CDR1 is MNHEY and CDR2 is SMNVEV (reference sequence). There are 13 residues in the CDR3. The CDR3 DNA reads as TGTGCCAGCAGTGGACAGTTTAGTTTTGGCTACACCTTC. This sequence encodes CASSGQFSFGYTF.

J is TRBJ1-1 and V is TRBV18; D unclear. This CDR3 has 16 residues. Trimming left V 2 bases short and J 3 bases short, with 16 bases between. The germline V gene encodes CDR1 KGHSH and CDR2 LQKENI. The CDR3 nucleotides read TGTGCCAGCTCACCAGGCCTCAAATCTGCGGACACTGAAGCTTTCTTT. It translates to CASSPGLKSADTEAFF.

The CDR3 region is CASSLAAGGSYEQYF. The CDR3 DNA follows: TGTGCCAGCAGTTTAGCCGCGGGGGGATCCTACGAGCAGTACTTC. The chain joins TRBV28 to TRBJ2-7; 8 positions agree with TRBD2. This CDR3 spans 15 amino acids. With 2 bases clipped from V and 1 base from J, the junction kept 4 bases outside the gene matches. The germline gives CDR1 MDHEN, CDR2 SYDVKM.

The CDR3 nucleotides read TGCGCCAGCAGCCCCGGGAGCGTGCAAGATACGCAGTATTTT. This encodes CASSPGSVQDTQYF. J is TRBJ2-3 and V is TRBV5-1; D perhaps matches TRBD2 (6 bases). The germline gives CDR1 SGHRS, CDR2 YFSETQ. The CDR3 has 14 residues. Trimming removed 4 bases at V and 5 bases at J, with 14 bases between. The full variable domain, with the rest looked up from reference TRBV5-1 and TRBJ2-3, is KAGVTQTPRYLIKTRGQQVTLSCSPISGHRSVSWYQQTPGQGLQFLFEYFSETQRNKGNFPGRFSGRQFSNSRSEMNVSTLELGDSALYLCASSPGSVQDTQYFGPGTRLTVL.

The chain carries TRBV7-9 and TRBJ1-3, with 9 bases lining up with TRBD1. Germline trimming cut 5 bases from V and 2 bases from J; bases unmatched to any gene: 10. This CDR3 contains 17 residues. Looked up from germline, CDR1 is SEHNR and CDR2 is FQNEAQ (reference sequence). This CDR3 is CASSRHGTGRTGNTIYF. CDR3 DNA: TGTGCCAGCAGCCGACATGGGACAGGGAGGACTGGAAACACCATATATTTT. Filled out from reference TRBV7-9 and TRBJ1-3, the complete variable domain reads DTGVSQNPRHKITKRGQNVTFRCDPISEHNRLYWYRQTLGQGPEFLTYFQNEAQLEKSRLLSDRFSAERPKGSFSTLEIQRTEQGDSAMYLCASSRHGTGRTGNTIYFGEGSWLTVV.

This clone has only a few counts. The J gene is TRBJ2-5, the V gene TRBV7-9; TRBD1 agrees at 9 bases. V dropped 3 bases and J dropped 4; count of bases not matched to a gene: 6. Germline V lookup: CDR1 SEHNR, CDR2 FQNEAQ (reference sequence). The CDR3 loop spans 15 amino acids. In nucleotides, the CDR3 is TGTGCCAGCAGCTTTCGACAGGGGGTGGGAGAGACCCAGTACTTC. Translated, it gives CASSFRQGVGETQYF.

The genes are TRBV20-1 and TRBJ2-7; TRBD2 matches at 7 bases. With 3 bases clipped from V and 3 bases from J, the junction kept 5 bases outside the gene matches. The CDR3 is 13 residues long. Germline V gives CDR1 DFQATT, CDR2 SNEGSKA (reference sequence). DNA for the CDR3: TGCAGTGCTAGTGTTGGGGAGGGCTACGAGCAGTACTTC. This encodes CSASVGEGYEQYF.

This chain uses TRBV24-1 with TRBJ2-3, with 10 nucleotides matching TRBD1. V lost 3 bases and J lost 5; bases outside the gene matches: 4. This CDR3 contains 15 residues. Germline CDR1 and CDR2: KGHDR and SFDVKD. CDR3 coding DNA: TGTGCCACCAGTGATACCCGGGACAGGGGAGATACGCAGTATTTT. This sequence encodes CATSDTRDRGDTQYF.

The chain carries TRBV5-6 and TRBJ2-5, with 7 bases lining up with TRBD2. J gave up 4 bases and V 4 bases, and 7 bases lay outside the gene matches. This CDR3 is 14 amino acids long. Looked up from germline, CDR1 is SGHDT and CDR2 is YYEEEE. The CDR3 coding sequence is TGTGCCAGCAGCCGAGCGGGAAGTTCAGAGACCCAGTACTTC. This encodes CASSRAGSSETQYF. Full variable domain (remainder filled in from reference TRBV5-6 and TRBJ2-5): DAGVTQSPTHLIKTRGQQVTLRCSPKSGHDTVSWYQQALGQGPQFIFQYYEEEERQRGNFPDRFSGHQFPNYSSELNVNALLLGDSALYLCASSRAGSSETQYFGPGTRLLVL.

Comment on this clone: Distinct nucleotide sequences in the sample also encode this CDR3. The chain employs TRBV4-1 and TRBJ2-5, with TRBD2 matching 11 bases. CDR3 size: 18 residues. CDR1 is MGHRA and CDR2 is YSYEKL in the germline V gene. V dropped 3 bases and J dropped 7; count of bases not matched to a gene: 16. Here the CDR3 DNA reads TGCGCCAGCAGCCAGGACCTCGGGACTAGCGGACCGCGTGGGACCCAGTACTTC. It codes for CASSQDLGTSGPRGTQYF.

The rearrangement links TRBV7-9 to TRBJ1-3; D is uncertain. CDR3 length: 13 amino acids. Trimming pared 6 bases from V and 2 bases from J, leaving 8 bases between. CDR1 is SEHNR and CDR2 is FQNEAQ in the germline V gene (reference sequence). The CDR3 sequence: CASREGTGNTIYF. In DNA form, the CDR3 reads TGTGCCAGCAGGGAGGGAACTGGAAACACCATATATTTT.

The chain has TRBV2 and TRBJ2-2, with 8 bases that match TRBD2. The CDR3 length is 15 residues. V was clipped by 4 bases and J by 6 bases; unmatched bases: 7. CDR1 is SNHLY and CDR2 is FYNNEI in the germline V gene. The CDR3 sequence: CASSVTAGAPGELFF. In DNA form, the CDR3 reads TGTGCCAGCAGTGTTACAGCGGGAGCCCCCGGGGAGCTGTTTTTT.

The chain is built from TRBV19 and TRBJ2-6; D is perhaps TRBD1 (5 bases). This CDR3 region has 15 residues. V lost 9 bases to trimming and J lost 0 bases, with 12 bases between them. From germline, CDR1 is LNHDA and CDR2 SQIVND (reference sequence). CDR3 nucleotides: TGTGCCAGCAACACAGGTTTCTCTGGGGCCAACGTCCTGACTTTC. Protein product: CASNTGFSGANVLTF.

The V call is TRBV7-9, the J call TRBJ1-1, with D tentatively TRBD1 (6 bases). This CDR3 spans 13 amino acids. V was cut by 3 bases and J by 10 bases, with 15 bases left in between. Germline V gene data show CDR1 as SEHNR and CDR2 as FQNEAQ (reference sequence). The CDR3 sequence is CASSLGAEGGAFF. The CDR3 coding sequence is TGTGCCAGCAGCTTGGGGGCCGAAGGGGGAGCTTTCTTT.

The gene calls are TRBV19 and TRBJ1-5; D remains unclear. In germline, CDR1 is LNHDA, CDR2 SQIVND (reference sequence). The CDR3 is 14 residues long. V was clipped by 5 bases and J by 4 bases, with 12 bases between them. The CDR3 spells CASSSGIYNQPQHF. CDR3 in DNA: TGTGCCAGTAGTTCGGGGATCTATAATCAGCCCCAGCATTTT. The complete variable domain, with remaining parts taken from reference TRBV19 and TRBJ1-5, reads DGGITQSPKYLFRKEGQNVTLSCEQNLNHDAMYWYRQDPGQGLRLIYYSQIVNDFQKGDIAEGYSVSREKKESFPLTVTSAQKNPTAFYLCASSSGIYNQPQHFGDGTRLSIL.

The V gene is TRBV7-9, the J gene TRBJ2-7, with D hard to call. The CDR3 length is 14 residues. Germline V gene data show CDR1 as SEHNR and CDR2 as FQNEAQ (reference sequence). V dropped 3 bases and J dropped 5 bases, with 14 bases sitting between them. CDR3 sequence reads: CASSFLVLVHEQYF. The DNA of the CDR3 is TGTGCCAGCAGCTTCCTGGTCTTAGTTCACGAGCAGTACTTC.

The genes are TRBV30 and TRBJ2-3; TRBD2 agrees at 11 bases. CDR3 length: 16 residues. V shed 2 bases, J shed 6 bases, and the junction held 10 bases outside the gene matches. Looked up from germline, CDR1 is GTSNPN and CDR2 is SVGIG (reference sequence). CDR3 in amino acids: CAWSSDRLAGMDTQYF. CDR3 coding DNA: TGTGCCTGGAGTTCGGACCGACTAGCGGGAATGGATACGCAGTATTTT.

This chain uses TRBV6-5 with TRBJ2-1; TRBD2 matches 7 bases. Germline values: CDR1 MNHEY, CDR2 SVGAGI. After removal of 7 bases from V and 5 bases from J, the junction contained 11 bases not matched to a gene. The CDR3 consists of 15 residues. The chain's CDR3 is CASISARRGNNEQFF. The CDR3, as DNA: TGTGCCAGCATCTCAGCAAGGCGGGGGAACAATGAGCAGTTCTTC.

The chain is built from TRBV21-1 and TRBJ1-6. TRBV21-1 is labeled a pseudogene. The CDR3 runs 15 residues. In DNA, the CDR3 is TGTGCCAGCAGCAAAGTGGAGGGTGGGAGATCACCCCTCCACTTT. It is translated as CASSKVEGGRSPLHF.

This chain joins TRBV7-3 and TRBJ1-2; D might be TRBD1 (5 bases). CDR1 is SGHTA, CDR2 FQGTGA, per germline. The V end was cut by 4 bases, the J end by 0 bases, with 9 bases between. CDR3 length equals 14 residues. As DNA, the CDR3 is TGTGCCAGCAGCTCGGGGGGATCTAACTATGGCTACACCTTC. Its protein product is CASSSGGSNYGYTF.

The chain carries TRBV11-3 and TRBJ1-4; D gene unclear. V lost 3 bases, J lost 7 bases, and 6 bases lay in between. Germline V CDR1 and CDR2: SGHNT, YENEEA. CDR3 size: 12 residues. For the CDR3, the DNA is TGTGCCAGCAGCTTCCCGGGTGAAAAACTGTTTTTT. Protein product: CASSFPGEKLFF.

A single count supports this clone. This rearrangement joins TRBV10-3 to TRBJ2-1; D is possibly TRBD2 (6 bases). The V end was cut by 6 bases, the J end by 7 bases, with 19 bases between. The germline V gene encodes CDR1 ENHRY and CDR2 SYGVKD. This CDR3 is built from 15 residues. The CDR3 loop reads CAISAEVGSFNEQFF. The CDR3 DNA reads as TGTGCCATCAGCGCCGAGGTCGGGAGTTTTAATGAGCAGTTCTTC.